The TCR beta chain described here comes from a study of shared clonotypes between healthy human individuals. Sequenced by immunoSEQ multiplex PCR; TCRdb stores in-frame clones only, minus some. The sample lists approximately 1.1 million clones; 70% to 80% were seen once. The V and J ends lost 8 bases and 6 bases, in that order; junction bases with no gene match: 17. The germline V gene has CDR1 ENHRY and CDR2 SYGVKD. The CDR3 length is 16 residues. V gene TRBV10-3 combines with J gene TRBJ2-7; 9 bases match TRBD1. The sequenced sample was memory CD4+ T cells from PBMCs. The subset was: CD45RA-negative fraction. This receptor was taken from a man younger than 30 in good health. Some clones in this sample may be carry-over from other donors' samples. The chain's CDR3 is CAILRTGEDSRREQYF. In DNA form, the CDR3 reads TGTGCCATCCTTAGGACAGGGGAGGATTCTCGGCGCGAGCAGTACTTC.